These 29 T cell receptor beta chains originate from one sample sequenced in a study of blood T cell repertoires in COVID-19. Clones were read by immunoSEQ multiplex PCR, and TCRdb kept only the in-frame ones, dropping some. The sample consists of some 530,000 clones, about 85% of them appearing once. The sequenced sample consisted of PBMCs or T cells enriched from blood (not recorded which). The origin of the receptors is an older woman who had recovered from COVID-19.

J is TRBJ1-5 and V is TRBV4-2; maybe TRBD1 (6 bases). V was shortened by 0 bases and J by 7 bases, with 13 bases between the two germline ends. Germline V gives CDR1 LGHNA, CDR2 YNFKEQ. This CDR3 comprises 15 residues. The CDR3 coding sequence is TGTGCCAGCAGCCAAGACCAGGGGACGGGGCAGCCCCAGCATTTT. Translation gives CASSQDQGTGQPQHF.

This clone was recorded at least ten times. The J gene is TRBJ2-7, the V gene TRBV4-1; D might be TRBD2 (6 bases). Germline CDR1 reads MGHRA; CDR2 reads YSYEKL. V lost 1 base to trimming and J lost 7 bases, with 11 bases between them. CDR3 length equals 13 residues. CDR3 DNA: TGCGCCAGCAGCCAAGGGACCGGGAGTGAGCAGTACTTC. This codes for CASSQGTGSEQYF.

The rearrangement uses TRBV10-1 and TRBJ1-5; D remains ambiguous. The CDR3 length is 13 residues. V lost 0 bases, J lost 9 bases, and 9 bases lay in between. CDR1 is WNHNN and CDR2 is SYGVQD in the germline V gene (reference sequence). The CDR3 protein is CASSESPTGPQHF. CDR3 DNA sequence: TGCGCCAGCAGTGAGTCACCGACGGGGCCCCAGCATTTT.

This clone occurred once. The V and J genes are TRBV27 and TRBJ1-6, with 7 nucleotides matching TRBD1. This CDR3 region has 13 residues. The V segment lost 4 bases and the J segment 7 bases; nucleotides outside the gene matches: 1. CDR1 is MNHEY, CDR2 SMNVEV, per germline (reference sequence). This CDR3 reads CASSSGGNSPLHF. The CDR3 DNA reads TGTGCCAGCAGTTCAGGGGGGAATTCACCCCTCCACTTT.

The V gene is TRBV5-1, the J gene TRBJ2-1, with unresolved D. This CDR3 is built from 15 residues. The V end lost 3 bases, the J end lost 0 bases, and 10 bases lay between the germline ends. Germline assignment: CDR1 SGHRS and CDR2 YFSETQ. The CDR3 coding sequence is TGCGCCAGCAGCTCCCGCGATGACTCCTACAATGAGCAGTTCTTC. It encodes CASSSRDDSYNEQFF.

This clone was found a few times. The CDR3 DNA sequence: TGTGCCAGCAGTTACTCGGGACAGGGGACGTATTCACCCCTCCACTTT. This translates into CASSYSGQGTYSPLHF. The chain couples TRBV6-5 to TRBJ1-6; the match to TRBD1 covers 10 bases. CDR3 length equals 16 residues. V lost 0 bases and J lost 8; bases outside the gene matches: 4. Per the germline V gene, CDR1 is MNHEY and CDR2 is SVGAGI.

V is TRBV14 and J is TRBJ1-2, with TRBD1 identical over 9 bases. The CDR3 is 14 amino acids. CDR1 and CDR2 from the germline V gene are SGHDN and FVKESK. The trim removed 4 bases at V and 6 bases at J, leaving 6 bases unmatched. The DNA of the CDR3 is TGTGCCAGCAGCCCCCGGGACAGGGTCGATGGCTACACCTTC. Protein sequence: CASSPRDRVDGYTF. Combining the CDR3 with reference TRBV14 and TRBJ1-2 gives the whole variable domain EAGVTQFPSHSVIEKGQTVTLRCDPISGHDNLYWYRRVMGKEIKFLLHFVKESKQDESGMPNNRFLAERTGGTYSTLKVQPAELEDSGVYFCASSPRDRVDGYTFGSGTRLTVV.

The chain is built from TRBV5-1 and TRBJ2-7; D perhaps matches TRBD1 (6 bases). The germline gives CDR1 SGHRS, CDR2 YFSETQ. CDR3 length: 12 residues. Trimming shortened V by 4 bases and J by 3 bases, and 8 bases separated the two germline ends. CDR3 amino acids: CASSVQGYEQYF. CDR3 sequence (DNA): TGCGCCAGCAGCGTACAGGGCTACGAGCAGTACTTC. Combining the CDR3 with reference TRBV5-1 and TRBJ2-7 gives the whole variable domain KAGVTQTPRYLIKTRGQQVTLSCSPISGHRSVSWYQQTPGQGLQFLFEYFSETQRNKGNFPGRFSGRQFSNSRSEMNVSTLELGDSALYLCASSVQGYEQYFGPGTRLTVT.

V gene TRBV3-1 (or the pseudogene TRBV3-2) combines with J gene TRBJ2-4, with TRBD1 matching 10 bases. There are 15 residues in the CDR3. V lost 4 bases to trimming and J lost 7 bases; unmatched junction nucleotides: 7. Germline V gives CDR1 LGHDT, CDR2 YNNKEL (reference sequence). The CDR3 nucleotides read TGTGCCAGCAGCCCCGACAGGGGGCGGACTAACATTCAGTACTTC. It translates to CASSPDRGRTNIQYF.

This chain links TRBV7-8 with TRBJ1-3; D is undetermined. The CDR3 has 12 residues. CDR1 and CDR2 from the germline V gene are SGHVS and FQNEAQ. Trimming shortened V by 1 base and J by 7 bases, and 5 bases separated the two germline ends. CDR3 sequence: CASSLDGNTIYF. The CDR3 nucleotides read TGTGCCAGCAGCTTAGACGGGAACACCATATATTTT.

J is TRBJ2-3 and V is TRBV6-1; D may be TRBD1 (5 bases). The CDR3 has 15 amino acids. The germline gives CDR1 MNHNS, CDR2 SASEGT. Deletions cut 0 bases from V and 2 bases from J, with 9 bases between. CDR3 in DNA: TGTGCCAGCAGTGAAGCCGTGGGGCACACAGATACGCAGTATTTT. Encoded protein: CASSEAVGHTDTQYF.

The V and J genes are TRBV10-3 and TRBJ1-3; a weak D match, TRBD1 (5 bases). Germline CDR1 and CDR2: ENHRY and SYGVKD. CDR3 length equals 13 residues. V was shortened by 6 bases and J by 4 bases, with 10 bases between the two germline ends. The CDR3 is CAISLAGGNTIYF. As DNA, the CDR3 is TGTGCCATCAGCCTGGCAGGGGGAAACACCATATATTTT.

In DNA form, the CDR3 reads TGTGCCAGCGTCACCGGGACAGAAACTTCACCCCTCCACTTT. Its translation: CASVTGTETSPLHF. This chain connects TRBV2 to TRBJ1-6, with TRBD1 matching 7 bases. The CDR3 contains 14 residues. Looked up from germline, CDR1 is SNHLY and CDR2 is FYNNEI. With 8 bases clipped from V and 9 bases from J, the junction kept 10 bases outside the gene matches.

This clone was seen just once. The CDR3 DNA is TGTGCCTGGAGTGTCAGCGACCCCACTGAAGCTTTCTTT. It specifies CAWSVSDPTEAFF. The rearrangement uses TRBV30 and TRBJ1-1; D is unresolved. The CDR3 is made up of 13 amino acids. Trimming removed 0 bases from V and 4 bases from J, with 9 bases in between. Per the germline V gene, CDR1 is GTSNPN and CDR2 is SVGIG (reference sequence).

V is TRBV5-8 and J is TRBJ1-5; D perhaps matches TRBD1 (6 bases). Between the trimmed V and J ends, which lost 6 bases and 3 bases, there was a span of 16 bases. This CDR3 is 15 amino acids long. Germline CDR1 reads SGHTS; CDR2 reads YDEGEE. The CDR3 is CASIRGDTLNQPQHF. The CDR3 nucleotides read TGTGCCAGCATCCGGGGGGACACGCTCAATCAGCCCCAGCATTTT.

The chain uses TRBV27 and TRBJ1-2; D uncertain. From germline, CDR1 is MNHEY and CDR2 SMNVEV (reference sequence). The CDR3 is 11 residues long. The V end lost 5 bases, the J end lost 2 bases, and 3 bases lay between the germline ends. CDR3 bases: TGTGCCAGCAGTCCGAACTATGGCTACACCTTC. It translates to CASSPNYGYTF.

This chain joins TRBV6-5 and TRBJ2-7; TRBD2 is a possible D gene (7 bases). The germline V gene has CDR1 MNHEY and CDR2 SVGAGI. The CDR3 is 15 residues long. The V end lost 6 bases, the J end lost 3 bases, and 18 bases lay between the germline ends. The CDR3 DNA sequence: TGTGCCAGCAGGGGGGGGCATCGCACCCTCTACGAGCAGTACGTC. This encodes CASRGGHRTLYEQYV.

As regards this clone: Other DNA sequences in this specimen translate into the identical CDR3. The CDR3 loop is CASSLAVGGSTDTQYF. The CDR3 DNA sequence: TGCGCCAGCAGCTTGGCCGTCGGGGGAAGCACAGATACGCAGTATTTT. The chain employs TRBV5-1 and TRBJ2-3; tentatively, D is TRBD2 (6 bases). V lost 0 bases, J lost 0 bases, and 11 bases lay in between. Per the germline V gene, CDR1 is SGHRS and CDR2 is YFSETQ. This CDR3 has 16 residues.

V usage is TRBV13 and J usage is TRBJ2-3, with TRBD2 identical over 9 bases. Germline V gene lookup returns CDR1 PRHDT and CDR2 FYEKMQ (reference sequence). The CDR3 has 16 residues. The J segment lost 5 bases and the V segment lost 2 bases, leaving 8 bases of the junction unmatched. The CDR3 region is CASSLRAGGQQDTQYF. The CDR3 DNA sequence: TGTGCCAGCAGCTTAAGGGCGGGGGGGCAACAAGATACGCAGTATTTT.

This chain joins TRBV27 and TRBJ2-7, with TRBD2 as a possible D gene (6 bases). Germline CDR1 is MNHEY and CDR2 is SMNVEV (reference sequence). Trimming removed 4 bases from V and 6 bases from J, with 13 bases in between. The CDR3 extends over 13 amino acids. The CDR3: CASSSPRGTEQYF. CDR3 DNA sequence: TGTGCCAGCAGTTCCCCTCGCGGGACCGAGCAGTACTTC.

This sequence joins TRBV5-4 and TRBJ2-7; maybe TRBD2 (7 bases). CDR3 length equals 17 residues. Germline CDR1 and CDR2: SGHNT and YYREEE (reference sequence). Trimming took off 2 bases at V and 5 bases at J, with 23 bases between the two ends. The CDR3 coding sequence is TGTGCCAGCAGCTTAGGGGGAGCGGCGGGGGAAGTCCACGAGCAGTACGTC. It is translated as CASSLGGAAGEVHEQYV.

This chain uses TRBV5-1 with TRBJ2-1, with a tentative D call TRBD2 (5 bases). Looked up from germline, CDR1 is SGHRS and CDR2 is YFSETQ. This CDR3 is built from 16 residues. V lost 0 bases and J 10 bases, leaving 20 bases between the germline ends. The CDR3 here is CASSLGPGQGSGEQFF. CDR3 in DNA: TGCGCCAGCAGCTTGGGCCCAGGCCAAGGGTCGGGAGAGCAGTTCTTC.

This clone has a single count. The CDR3 protein is CASRNRVGEQYV. The CDR3 DNA reads TGTGCCAGCAGAAACAGGGTAGGAGAGCAGTACGTC. The genes are TRBV6-5 and TRBJ2-7, with D possibly TRBD1 on 6 matching bases. V lost 6 bases to trimming and J lost 7 bases, with 13 bases between them. The germline V gene encodes CDR1 MNHEY and CDR2 SVGAGI. The CDR3 has 12 amino acids.

The chain carries TRBV9 and TRBJ2-1; 12 nucleotides align to TRBD2. Trimming removed 2 bases from V and 0 bases from J; junction bases left unmatched: 12. The CDR3 has 20 amino acids. Germline V gene sequence: CDR1 SGDLS, CDR2 YYNGEE. CDR3 sequence (DNA): TGTGCCAGCAGCGTGCGCACTAGCGGGGGGCGCAAGAGCTCCTACAATGAGCAGTTCTTC. Protein: CASSVRTSGGRKSSYNEQFF.

The CDR3 bases are TGTGCCAGCAGCGCTGACAGGGGCGATGAAAAACTGTTTTTT. Protein: CASSADRGDEKLFF. This chain uses TRBV5-4 with TRBJ1-4, with 8 bases lining up with TRBD1. J was trimmed by 6 bases and V by 4 bases; bases with no gene match: 5. CDR1 SGHNT and CDR2 YYREEE come from the germline V gene (reference sequence). CDR3 length: 14 residues.

The chain employs TRBV10-3 and TRBJ2-1; D uncertain. The CDR3 runs 13 residues. V lost 2 bases and J lost 4, with 6 bases in between. Germline CDR1 reads ENHRY; CDR2 reads SYGVKD. CDR3 coding DNA: TGTGCCATCAGTGAGGGCCAGTACAATGAGCAGTTCTTC. Protein: CAISEGQYNEQFF.

The chain has TRBV19 and TRBJ1-1; 7 bases map to TRBD1. J gave up 4 bases and V 1 base, and 0 bases lay outside the gene matches. This CDR3 is 13 amino acids long. CDR1 is LNHDA, CDR2 SQIVND, per germline (reference sequence). The CDR3 spells CASSIGQGTEAFF. In DNA, the CDR3 is TGTGCCAGTAGTATAGGACAGGGCACTGAAGCTTTCTTT.

The chain employs TRBV10-2 and TRBJ1-3, with a weak D call TRBD1 (6 bases). V lost 4 bases and J 0 bases, leaving 19 bases between the germline ends. The CDR3 length is 18 residues. In germline, CDR1 is WSHSY, CDR2 SAAADI. The CDR3 protein is CASSGAGDPTYSGNTIYF. The DNA of the CDR3 is TGCGCCAGCAGTGGGGCAGGGGATCCCACCTACTCTGGAAACACCATATATTTT.

This chain uses TRBV5-4 with TRBJ2-3, with 10 bases lining up with TRBD2. V dropped 5 bases and J dropped 1; count of bases not matched to a gene: 10. CDR3 length: 17 amino acids. Germline V gene data show CDR1 as SGHNT and CDR2 as YYREEE (reference sequence). CDR3 loop: CASSGTPGLAGTDTQYF. Written as DNA, the CDR3 is TGTGCCAGCAGTGGAACCCCCGGACTAGCGGGCACAGATACGCAGTATTTT.